This TCR beta chain was sequenced for a study of blood T cells in healthy people across ages. Alongside a J-beta primer mix, a sample-barcoded 5' primer served in a second PCR lasting about 7 to 12 cycles. The yield of each sample was at least 3 million CDR3-containing paired-end reads. TCRdb re-analysed the 5' RACE reads in MiXCR, keeping a single row per CDR3 protein. This table holds approximately 1,000,000 distinct CDR3 sequences, under 40% found once. The CDR3 spans 16 residues. CDR1 SGHRS and CDR2 YFSETQ come from the germline V gene. The ends were cut back, 0 bases at V and 3 bases at J, with 12 bases in the middle.

The chain joins TRBV5-1 to TRBJ2-2; perhaps TRBD1 as D (6 bases). The receptor was derived from a man between 18 and 29 years old in good health. The sequenced sample consisted of blood. CDR3 DNA: TGCGCCAGCAGCTTGGTTGGGGGCGTCGACACCGGGGAGCTGTTTTTT. Amino acid sequence: CASSLVGGVDTGELFF.